The clone carrying this T cell receptor beta chain was recorded many times. Its antigen is unknown. CDR1 and CDR2 from the germline V gene are PRHDT and FYEKMQ (reference sequence). V was trimmed by 4 bases and J by 5 bases, leaving 18 bases between them. CDR3 length equals 15 residues. The source of the sample is a study of T cells in Graves' hyperthyroidism and ophthalmopathy. Findings of the study overall: Stable hyperthyroidism was separated from ophthalmopathy by a model based on 13 V-J features.

The CDR3 regions of TCR beta were amplified from RNA transcripts. TCR CDR3 underwent first-round RT-PCR with the HTBI primer set. Using its own MiXCR run on the multiplex PCR reads, TCRdb lists one record per CDR3 protein. The profile shows around 380,000 distinct CDR3 sequences, approximately 13% of them singletons. PBMCs were obtained from under 13 ml fresh peripheral blood. Sequenced: blood. The rearrangement joins TRBV13 to TRBJ2-7; either TRBD1 or TRBD2 may fit D (6 bases each). This clonotype was sampled from a young man with Graves' hyperthyroidism that later progressed to Graves' ophthalmopathy. The CDR3 region is CASSSGAEGSDEQYF. CDR3 DNA sequence: TGTGCCAGCAGCTCGGGGGCTGAGGGTAGCGACGAGCAGTACTTC.